A single sample is the source of the 30 T cell receptor beta chains below, sequenced in a study of shared clonotypes between healthy human individuals. This table comes from immunoSEQ multiplex PCR, and its TCRdb copy is limited to in-frame clones, with some not included. The repertoire has fewer than 600,000 clones, 70% to 80% of them found once; the top ten carry about 12%. Input material: PBMCs. The receptors come from a woman in her thirties or forties in good health. Some clones in this sample may be carry-over from other donors' samples.

The V call is TRBV7-9, the J call TRBJ2-7; weak D call: TRBD1 (5 bases). V lost 4 bases to trimming and J lost 3 bases, with 19 bases between them. The CDR3 is made up of 16 amino acids. In germline, CDR1 is SEHNR, CDR2 FQNEAQ (reference sequence). The CDR3 DNA sequence: TGTGCCAGCAGCTCCACCTCAGGGCGGTGGTACTACGAGCAGTACTTC. This gives the protein CASSSTSGRWYYEQYF.

Notes on this clone: The germline gene is not matched at one end of the junction; a read error may be the cause. The chain recombines TRBV15 with TRBJ2-3, with D perhaps TRBD1 or TRBD2 (5 bases each). This CDR3 is built from 16 residues. CDR1 is LNHNV and CDR2 is YYDKDF in the germline V gene (reference sequence). The CDR3 coding sequence is TGTGCCACCAGCACGGGGCTAGCCTATCGCACAGATACGCAGTGTTTT. It encodes CATSTGLAYRTDTQCF. The full variable domain, in which reference TRBV15 and TRBJ2-3 provide the parts outside the CDR3, is DAMVIQNPRYQVTQFGKPVTLSCSQTLNHNVMYWYQQKSSQAPKLLFHYYDKDFNNEADTPDNFQSRRPNTSFCFLDIRSPGLGDTAMYLCATSTGLAYRTDTQCFGPGTRLTVL.

The gene calls are TRBV5-4 and TRBJ2-1; D is uncertain. Trimming removed 4 bases at V and 4 bases at J, with 15 bases between. Germline values: CDR1 SGHNT, CDR2 YYREEE (reference sequence). The CDR3 consists of 15 residues. The CDR3 nucleotides are TGTGCCAGCAGCCCGGACCAAAGCCCTTACAATGAGCAGTTCTTC. Translation gives CASSPDQSPYNEQFF.

This clone showed up just a few times. The V call is TRBV11-1, the J call TRBJ2-3, with D hard to call. This CDR3 has 14 amino acids. Germline V gene data show CDR1 as SGHAT and CDR2 as FQDESV (reference sequence). V lost 2 bases and J lost 4, with 10 bases in between. The CDR3 loop is CASSLSSRADTQYF. Written as DNA, the CDR3 is TGTGCCAGCAGCTTATCCTCCCGTGCAGATACGCAGTATTTT.

The chain has TRBV7-6 and TRBJ1-1; D uncertain. Trimming stripped 4 bases from V and 0 bases from J, with 9 bases between. CDR1 is SGHVS and CDR2 is FNYEAQ in the germline V gene. The CDR3 is 14 residues long. The CDR3 loop is CASSSREMNTEAFF. As DNA, the CDR3 is TGTGCCAGCAGCTCGAGGGAAATGAACACTGAAGCTTTCTTT.

The V and J genes are TRBV20-1 and TRBJ1-2; D is perhaps TRBD1 (6 bases). V dropped 4 bases and J dropped 8 bases, with 11 bases sitting between them. CDR3 length: 11 amino acids. Looked up from germline, CDR1 is DFQATT and CDR2 is SNEGSKA (reference sequence). The CDR3 sequence is CSAKNREGYTF. The CDR3 bases are TGCAGTGCTAAAAACAGGGAGGGCTACACCTTC.

The chain couples TRBV28 to TRBJ2-7, with 8 bases that match TRBD2. This CDR3 has 15 residues. The germline gives CDR1 MDHEN, CDR2 SYDVKM. The V gene end was trimmed by 5 bases and the J gene end by 1 base; junction bases not matched to a gene: 7. The DNA of the CDR3 is TGTGCCAGCAGTGTGACTAGCGCCGGATCCTACGAGCAGTACTTC. Amino acids: CASSVTSAGSYEQYF.

This chain links TRBV6-1 with TRBJ1-5; 7 positions agree with TRBD1. J was trimmed by 3 bases and V by 8 bases; bases with no gene match: 4. CDR3 length equals 13 residues. CDR1 is MNHNS, CDR2 SASEGT, per germline. The CDR3 DNA reads as TGTGCCAGCGGGGACAGACTCAATCAGCCCCAGCATTTT. Protein product: CASGDRLNQPQHF.

This clone was detected a few times. The J gene is TRBJ2-5, the V gene TRBV13; 12 positions agree with TRBD2. Germline CDR1 reads PRHDT; CDR2 reads FYEKMQ (reference sequence). CDR3 length: 16 residues. After removal of 4 bases from V and 5 bases from J, the junction contained 8 bases not matched to a gene. CDR3 region: CASSSRLAGAFETQYF. The CDR3 DNA follows: TGTGCCAGCAGCTCCAGACTAGCGGGAGCGTTTGAGACCCAGTACTTC.

This clone was counted once. One end of the junction varies from germline; a read error may be responsible. The chain joins TRBV5-6 to TRBJ1-1, with D uncertain. Germline assignment: CDR1 SGHDT and CDR2 YYEEEE. The CDR3 has 13 amino acids. CDR3 loop: CVSSLGSGTEAFF. CDR3 coding DNA: TGTGTCAGCAGCTTGGGGTCCGGCACTGAAGCTTTCTTT. The full variable domain, rest sourced from reference TRBV5-6 and TRBJ1-1, is DAGVTQSPTHLIKTRGQQVTLRCSPKSGHDTVSWYQQALGQGPQFIFQYYEEEERQRGNFPDRFSGHQFPNYSSELNVNALLLGDSALYLCVSSLGSGTEAFFGQGTRLTVV.

The chain employs TRBV27 and TRBJ2-7; TRBD2 matches 8 bases. CDR1 is MNHEY, CDR2 SMNVEV, per germline (reference sequence). CDR3 length: 17 residues. The V segment lost 3 bases and the J segment 0 bases; nucleotides outside the gene matches: 10. For the CDR3, the DNA is TGTGCCAGCAGTTTTCGTTTCGGGGGGGGGACCTCCTACGAGCAGTACTTC. It is translated as CASSFRFGGGTSYEQYF.

The J gene is TRBJ2-7, the V gene TRBV7-2; D unresolved. Trimming took off 5 bases at V and 7 bases at J, with 15 bases between the two ends. Germline assignment: CDR1 SGHTA and CDR2 FQGNSA. CDR3 length equals 13 residues. CDR3 coding DNA: TGTGCCAGCAGCATTCCAACTCTGGGGGAGCAGTACTTC. It specifies CASSIPTLGEQYF.

V usage is TRBV4-3 and J usage is TRBJ2-1; 9 bases fit TRBD2. Germline lookup yields CDR1 LGHNA and CDR2 YSLEER. This CDR3 contains 14 residues. V dropped 1 base and J dropped 10; count of bases not matched to a gene: 5. CDR3 in amino acids: CASSQVLAGNEQFF. The CDR3 coding sequence is TGCGCCAGCAGCCAAGTCCTAGCGGGAAACGAGCAGTTCTTC.

The CDR3 DNA sequence: TGCGCCAGCAGCCAAGATTTTGCGGGCTTCGGGGAGCTGTTTTTT. It specifies CASSQDFAGFGELFF. The rearrangement joins TRBV4-3 to TRBJ2-2; TRBD2 is a possible D gene (5 bases). The V gene's germline CDR1 is LGHNA and CDR2 YSLEER. There are 15 residues in the CDR3. V dropped 0 bases and J dropped 7 bases, with 12 bases sitting between them.

The chain employs TRBV9 and TRBJ2-1; TRBD2 aligns across 9 bases. V was clipped by 7 bases and J by 4 bases; unmatched bases: 3. The CDR3 loop spans 13 amino acids. Germline assignment: CDR1 SGDLS and CDR2 YYNGEE. CDR3 sequence: CASGAGGYNEQFF. CDR3 nucleotides: TGTGCCAGCGGGGCGGGAGGGTACAATGAGCAGTTCTTC.

The rearrangement joins TRBV4-3 to TRBJ2-5, with TRBD2 matching 8 bases. TRBJ2-7 explains the end of the DNA better; the J call may be wrong. The CDR3 extends over 16 amino acids. Germline CDR1 reads LGHNA; CDR2 reads YSLEER. CDR3: CASSPRRAGVSHEQYF. The DNA of the CDR3 is TGCGCCAGCAGCCCCCGGCGAGCGGGAGTGTCCCACGAGCAGTACTTC.

The chain uses TRBV5-1 and TRBJ2-4; possible D gene TRBD1, 6 bases. The CDR3 is made up of 14 amino acids. The V and J ends lost 4 bases and 5 bases respectively, with 13 bases between them. Germline V lookup: CDR1 SGHRS, CDR2 YFSETQ. The DNA of the CDR3 is TGCGCCAGCAGCACTGGACAGATAGAAAACATTCAGTACTTC. It translates to CASSTGQIENIQYF. Looking up the rest from reference TRBV5-1 and TRBJ2-4 gives the full variable domain: KAGVTQTPRYLIKTRGQQVTLSCSPISGHRSVSWYQQTPGQGLQFLFEYFSETQRNKGNFPGRFSGRQFSNSRSEMNVSTLELGDSALYLCASSTGQIENIQYFGAGTRLSVL.

This chain links TRBV2 with TRBJ2-1; no clear D. The germline CDR1 and CDR2 sequences are SNHLY and FYNNEI. CDR3 size: 11 residues. V was clipped by 5 bases and J by 7 bases, with 6 bases between them. The CDR3 is CASSSLNEQFF. Here the CDR3 DNA reads TGTGCCAGCAGTTCCTTGAATGAGCAGTTCTTC.

Only one count was recorded for this clone. This chain uses TRBV25-1 with TRBJ1-1; D is unresolved. The CDR3 is 13 residues long. Germline CDR1 and CDR2: MGHDK and SYGVNS. Trimming shortened V by 6 bases and J by 7 bases, and 15 bases separated the two germline ends. The CDR3 coding sequence is TGTGCCAGCAGCTCGAATGGGGTGAGTGAAGCTTTCTTT. Residues: CASSSNGVSEAFF.

The chain combines TRBV19 with TRBJ2-1; 7 bases are a match to TRBD1. Unmatched junction bases numbered 5, after V lost 10 bases and J lost 2 bases. There are 13 residues in the CDR3. Germline V gives CDR1 LNHDA, CDR2 SQIVND (reference sequence). CDR3 sequence: CATGQPTYNEQFF. CDR3 in DNA: TGTGCCACGGGACAGCCAACCTACAATGAGCAGTTCTTC. The full variable domain, completed using reference TRBV19 and TRBJ2-1, is DGGITQSPKYLFRKEGQNVTLSCEQNLNHDAMYWYRQDPGQGLRLIYYSQIVNDFQKGDIAEGYSVSREKKESFPLTVTSAQKNPTAFYLCATGQPTYNEQFFGPGTRLTVL.

The chain is built from TRBV6-1 and TRBJ2-2, with 8 bases identical to TRBD2. With V trimmed by 4 bases and J by 6 bases, 16 bases remained unmatched. Germline V gene sequence: CDR1 MNHNS, CDR2 SASEGT. The CDR3 extends over 18 amino acids. CDR3 sequence (DNA): TGTGCCAGCAGTGTACTAGCGGAATCTGGCGGGGGCGCCGGGGAGCTGTTTTTT. This sequence encodes CASSVLAESGGGAGELFF.

At least ten counts were recorded for this clone. The chain couples TRBV4-1 to TRBJ1-4; D call uncertain. Between the trimmed V and J ends, which lost 2 bases and 4 bases, there was a span of 5 bases. The CDR3 is 13 amino acids. Germline V gene lookup returns CDR1 MGHRA and CDR2 YSYEKL. The CDR3 is CASSQWRNEKLFF. The CDR3 bases are TGCGCCAGCAGCCAATGGCGTAATGAAAAACTGTTTTTT.

The CDR3 protein is CASSLEDRIYGYTF. The DNA for the CDR3 is TGTGCCAGCAGCTTAGAAGACAGGATCTATGGCTACACCTTC. The chain is built from TRBV11-2 and TRBJ1-2, with a weak D call TRBD1 (6 bases). Germline V gene sequence: CDR1 SGHAT, CDR2 FQNNGV. The CDR3 length is 14 residues. The V end lost 0 bases, the J end lost 4 bases, and 9 bases lay between the germline ends.

V is TRBV15 and J is TRBJ2-7; unclear D gene. CDR1 and CDR2 (germline): LNHNV, YYDKDF (reference sequence). With 8 bases removed from V and 2 bases from J, the gap between germline ends came to 13 bases. The CDR3 spans 13 residues. The CDR3 DNA is TGTGCCACCGGACCCGGGCTGCCCTACGAGCAGTACTTC. Its protein product is CATGPGLPYEQYF.

CDR3 sequence reads: CASSLGTGYGYTF. DNA of the CDR3: TGTGCCAGCAGCTTAGGGACAGGGTATGGCTACACCTTC. V is TRBV7-9 and J is TRBJ1-2, with 8 bases matching TRBD1. Unmatched junction bases numbered 0, after V lost 1 base and J lost 5 bases. The germline CDR1 and CDR2 sequences are SEHNR and FQNEAQ (reference sequence). The CDR3 is 13 residues long.

This clone was detected once. V usage is TRBV19 and J usage is TRBJ2-1; no clear D gene. The germline CDR1 and CDR2 sequences are LNHDA and SQIVND (reference sequence). This CDR3 has 14 amino acids. V was clipped by 5 bases and J by 9 bases, with 17 bases between them. CDR3 residues: CASSPTRVDGEQFF. CDR3 bases: TGTGCCAGTAGTCCGACCCGGGTGGATGGTGAGCAGTTCTTC. The variable domain in full, completed from reference TRBV19 and TRBJ2-1, reads DGGITQSPKYLFRKEGQNVTLSCEQNLNHDAMYWYRQDPGQGLRLIYYSQIVNDFQKGDIAEGYSVSREKKESFPLTVTSAQKNPTAFYLCASSPTRVDGEQFFGPGTRLTVL.

The J gene is TRBJ2-7, the V gene TRBV29-1; D uncertain. The germline V gene encodes CDR1 SQVTM and CDR2 ANQGSEA. V lost 1 base and J 3 bases, leaving 4 bases between the germline ends. The CDR3 is 11 residues long. CDR3 bases: TGCAGCGTTGAAGCGGGCTACGAGCAGTACTTC. It is translated as CSVEAGYEQYF.

V usage is TRBV30 and J usage is TRBJ1-2; TRBD1 is a possible D gene (5 bases). The CDR3 contains 15 residues. With 4 bases removed from V and 0 bases from J, the gap between germline ends came to 15 bases. The germline gives CDR1 GTSNPN, CDR2 SVGIG (reference sequence). CDR3 in amino acids: CAWISRDLANYGYTF. In DNA form, the CDR3 reads TGTGCCTGGATTTCCAGGGACCTAGCTAACTATGGCTACACCTTC. Looking up the rest from reference TRBV30 and TRBJ1-2 gives the full variable domain: SQTIHQWPATLVQPVGSPLSLECTVEGTSNPNLYWYRQAAGRGLQLLFYSVGIGQISSEVPQNLSASRPQDRQFILSSKKLLLSDSGFYLCAWISRDLANYGYTFGSGTRLTVV.

The V gene is TRBV6-4, the J gene TRBJ1-1; maybe TRBD1 (5 bases). The V gene lost 6 bases and the J gene lost 1 base, with 9 bases spanning the gap. CDR1 is MRHNA and CDR2 is SNTAGT in the germline V gene. The CDR3 totals 13 residues. The CDR3 nucleotides read TGTGCCAGCAGAATGGGACCGAACACTGAAGCTTTCTTT. The encoded protein is CASRMGPNTEAFF.

The rearrangement uses TRBV18 and TRBJ2-5; 9 nucleotides align to TRBD1. The CDR3 extends over 17 amino acids. Germline-derived CDR1 and CDR2 are KGHSH and LQKENI. J lost 1 base, V lost 3 bases, and 9 bases had no gene match. The CDR3 reads CASSPTRQGGLQETQYF. In DNA form, the CDR3 reads TGTGCCAGCTCACCTACCCGACAGGGGGGACTCCAAGAGACCCAGTACTTC.